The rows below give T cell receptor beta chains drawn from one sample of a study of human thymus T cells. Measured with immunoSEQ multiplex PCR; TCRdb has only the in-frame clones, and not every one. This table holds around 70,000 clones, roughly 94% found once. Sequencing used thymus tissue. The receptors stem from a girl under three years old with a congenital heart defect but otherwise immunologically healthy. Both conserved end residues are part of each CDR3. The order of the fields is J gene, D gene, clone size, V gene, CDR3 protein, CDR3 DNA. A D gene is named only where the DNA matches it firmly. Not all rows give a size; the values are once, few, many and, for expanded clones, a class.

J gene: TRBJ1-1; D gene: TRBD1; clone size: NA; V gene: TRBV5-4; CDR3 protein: CASSLGQGTAGMNTEAFF; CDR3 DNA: TGTGCCAGCAGCTTGGGACAGGGGACCGCAGGGATGAACACTGAAGCTTTCTTT
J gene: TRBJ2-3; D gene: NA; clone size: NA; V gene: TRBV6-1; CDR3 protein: CASSEAMGTDTQYF; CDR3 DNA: TGTGCCAGCAGTGAAGCCATGGGCACAGATACGCAGTATTTT
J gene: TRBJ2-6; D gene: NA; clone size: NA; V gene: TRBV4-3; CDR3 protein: CASSQVVWDLSGANVLTF; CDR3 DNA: TGCGCCAGCAGCCAAGTTGTCTGGGACCTCTCTGGGGCCAACGTCCTGACTTTC
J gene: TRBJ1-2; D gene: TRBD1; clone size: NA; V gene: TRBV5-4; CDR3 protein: CASSETGVNYGYTF; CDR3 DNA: TGTGCCAGCAGCGAAACAGGGGTTAACTATGGCTACACCTTC
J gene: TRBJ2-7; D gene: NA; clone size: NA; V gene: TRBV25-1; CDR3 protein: CASKGYEQYF; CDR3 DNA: TGTGCCAGCAAGGGCTACGAGCAGTACTTC
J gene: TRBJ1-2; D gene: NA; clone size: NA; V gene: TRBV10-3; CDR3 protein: CAISAQKEYGYTF; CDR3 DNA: TGTGCCATCTCAGCTCAGAAAGAATATGGCTACACCTTC
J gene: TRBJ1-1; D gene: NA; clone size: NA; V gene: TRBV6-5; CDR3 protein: CASRKGENTEAFF; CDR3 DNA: TGTGCCAGCAGAAAGGGGGAAAACACTGAAGCTTTCTTT
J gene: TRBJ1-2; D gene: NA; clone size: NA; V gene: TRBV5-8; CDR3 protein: CASSLVRKGGYTF; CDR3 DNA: TGTGCCAGCAGCTTGGTGCGAAAAGGGGGCTACACCTTC
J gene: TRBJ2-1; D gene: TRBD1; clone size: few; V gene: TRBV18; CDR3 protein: CASSPGQTGLYNEQFF; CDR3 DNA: TGTGCCAGCTCACCCGGCCAGACAGGGTTATACAATGAGCAGTTCTTC
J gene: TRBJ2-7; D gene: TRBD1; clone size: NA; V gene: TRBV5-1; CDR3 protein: CASRVRTGFYEQYF; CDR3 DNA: TGCGCCAGCAGAGTCAGGACAGGGTTCTACGAGCAGTACTTC
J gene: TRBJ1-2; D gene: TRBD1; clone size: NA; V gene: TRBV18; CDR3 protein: CASSQDRVAYTF; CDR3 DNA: TGTGCCAGCTCACAAGACAGGGTGGCCTACACCTTC
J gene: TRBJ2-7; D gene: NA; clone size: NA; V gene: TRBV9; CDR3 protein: CASSVEKGEQYF; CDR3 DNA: TGTGCCAGCAGCGTGGAGAAGGGGGAGCAGTACTTC
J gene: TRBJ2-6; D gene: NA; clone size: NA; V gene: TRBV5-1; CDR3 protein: CASSLDAGSGANVLTF; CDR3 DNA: TGCGCCAGCAGCTTGGATGCGGGGTCAGGGGCCAACGTCCTGACTTTC
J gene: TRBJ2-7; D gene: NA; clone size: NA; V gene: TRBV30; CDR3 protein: CAWSVSRKEKYF; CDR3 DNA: TGTGCCTGGAGTGTAAGCAGGAAGGAGAAGTACTTC
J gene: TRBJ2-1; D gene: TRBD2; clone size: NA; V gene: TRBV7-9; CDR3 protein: CASSLGKTSGRTYNEQFF; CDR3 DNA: TGTGCCAGCAGCTTAGGGAAAACTAGCGGGAGGACCTACAATGAGCAGTTCTTC
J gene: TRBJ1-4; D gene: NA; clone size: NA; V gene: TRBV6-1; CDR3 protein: CASSELGATNEKLFF; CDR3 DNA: TGTGCCAGCAGTGAATTGGGGGCAACTAATGAAAAACTGTTTTTT
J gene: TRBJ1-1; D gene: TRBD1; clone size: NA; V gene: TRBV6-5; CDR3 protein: CASSYDRGRKNTEAFF; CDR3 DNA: TGTGCCAGCAGTTACGACAGGGGAAGGAAGAACACTGAAGCTTTCTTT
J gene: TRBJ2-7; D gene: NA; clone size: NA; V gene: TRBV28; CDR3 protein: CASSIRPETLYPYEQYF; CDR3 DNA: TGTGCCAGCAGTATCCGTCCCGAGACACTATACCCTTACGAGCAGTACTTC
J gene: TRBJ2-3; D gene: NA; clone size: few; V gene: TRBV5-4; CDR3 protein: CASSFRTDTQYF; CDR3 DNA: TGTGCCAGCAGCTTCCGCACAGATACGCAGTATTTT
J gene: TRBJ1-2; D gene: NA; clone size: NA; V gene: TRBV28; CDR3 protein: CASSLCSSGTANYGYTF; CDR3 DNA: TGTGCCAGCAGTTTATGCTCTTCAGGTACGGCTAACTATGGCTACACCTTC